The source of this T cell receptor (beta chain) is a study of T cells in Graves' hyperthyroidism and ophthalmopathy. Study findings and constraints: Among clonotypes expanded in thyroid above 0.001, most were also found in blood.

Those patients with uncontrolled infection, other autoimmune disease, pregnancy or lactation were excluded. Germline lookup yields CDR1 SGHTA and CDR2 FQGNSA. Trimming cost V 2 bases and J 3 bases; bases outside gene matches: 0. The CDR3 is 14 residues long. This clonotype was counted at least ten times. Its antigen remains unknown. The investigators amplified TCR beta CDR3 regions from RNA transcripts. A first-round RT-PCR of the TCR CDR3 used the HTBI primer set. TCRdb itself ran the multiplex PCR reads through MiXCR, one entry per CDR3 protein. The data contain approximately 690,000 distinct CDR3 sequences, 14% of them singletons.

This chain connects TRBV7-2 to TRBJ2-1; TRBD2 matches at 8 bases. Sequencing used blood. The clonotype was recovered from a woman in her forties or fifties with Graves' ophthalmopathy. The CDR3 DNA reads as TGTGCCAGCAGCTTACGGGGGGGCTACAATGAGCAGTTCTTC. Translating it yields CASSLRGGYNEQFF.